This T cell receptor (beta chain) originates from a study of spatial heterogeneity in lung cancer. Turning to the study itself: Raw reads contained each unique TCR and UMI combination more than ten times on average.

The time point: sample taken at primary tumor resection. In each case, whole RNA from tumor, nontumor lung or frozen PBMC was sequenced unsorted. Unique molecular identifiers, one per molecule, were present on every TCR cDNA molecule. TCRdb re-called the 5' RACE reads through MiXCR, storing one row per CDR3 protein. The data contain 11,000 or so distinct CDR3 sequences, over 3% of them singletons. The V gene's germline CDR1 is LNHDA and CDR2 SQIVND (reference sequence). The CDR3 spans 13 residues. Trimming removed 0 bases from V and 2 bases from J, with 4 bases in between. This clonotype was counted at least ten times. This beta chain was picked up by a library intended for alpha chains and is off target, so its count carries little meaning.

The chain is built from TRBV19 and TRBJ2-5; D gene uncertain. The sequences come from PBMCs, collected at surgery. The TCR was taken from a female donor with early-stage non-small cell lung cancer. The CDR3 loop reads CASSIDTQETQYF. CDR3 DNA: TGTGCCAGTAGTATAGATACTCAAGAGACCCAGTACTTC.